Sequencing of this TCR beta chain was carried out in a study of blood T cell repertoires in COVID-19 (TCRdb year 2020). Study-level background: Samples from collaborators originated in the United States, Italy and Spain and spanned both the acute and convalescent phases of COVID-19. Where HLA class I and class II types were available, the types were taken from metadata supplied by the sample provider, not from assay-based typing. Samples were obtained from the ongoing ImmuneRACE study (first 160 participants) and from about 1,300 subjects provided by 6 global collaborators. Nearly every sample came with metadata listing a de-identified subject ID, COVID-19 status, age in years and sex. A freely available public database, intended as a resource for researchers studying the immune response to SARS-CoV-2, is where the repertoires were released. The dataset comprised deeply sampled blood TCRbeta repertoires from subjects exposed to, actively infected with, or recovered from COVID-19. The material from the prospective study consisted of cDNA or gDNA derived from T cells, B-cell-depleted T cells, or PBMCs. Study-wide findings and limitations: The amount of clinical and demographic metadata varied by source and participant and was provided uncurated.

A word on this clone: Its antigen is unknown. Base-call qualities are not available, and no considerably larger clone is one nucleotide away.

The CDR3 spans 13 residues, from the cysteine through the phenylalanine. Kept here is only the CDR3 DNA, which spans 39 bases and is read in frame from base 1. The V end loses 1 base and the J end loses 3 bases, and a stretch of 7 bases separates them. The germline V gene (reference sequence) supplies CDR1 SGHNT and CDR2 YYREEE. The immunoSEQ Assay, a bias-controlled multiplex PCR, was used to amplify TCRbeta CDR3 regions from genomic DNA. For the original study's pipeline: The number of nucleated cells in each sample was estimated from the amplification of reference gene primers within the assay. Sequence reads were collapsed and filtered to measure the absolute abundance of every unique TCRbeta CDR3 rearrangement. For each sample, productive Simpson clonality was calculated by taking the square root of Simpson's diversity index across productive rearrangements. Drawn from immuneACCESS, this table holds only the in-frame rearrangements with V and J called that TCRdb kept. Clones are partly lost; checked studies trace under half to an unresolved V gene and leave the rest unexplained. Clone size and the V and J calls come from that table; the DNA yielded D and trimming. The table for this sample lists approximately 260,000 clones; about 81% of them were counted only once. Around 3.9% of the sample is taken by the ten largest.

Participants in the prospective study were enrolled through a virtual design, were aged roughly 18 to 90 years, and lived in about two dozen United States geographic areas. To assign participants to cohorts, the prospective study relied on clinical history that participants themselves reported in a screening survey and a study questionnaire. In the prospective study, whole blood, serum and a nasopharyngeal or oropharyngeal swab were collected from each participant by mobile phlebotomists. Participants in the prospective study had the option to provide additional blood draws and questionnaires over a roughly 2-month period. Before DNA extraction, blood samples from the prospective study were shipped at room temperature or frozen.

Sequencing was carried out using PBMCs or T cells enriched from blood (not recorded which). Recombination joined TRBV5-4 with TRBJ1-1; no D gene call is confident. This clonotype was sampled from a man aged 25 to 40 with acute COVID-19. The CDR3 region: CASSLTRDTEAFF. The sequenced DNA: TGTGCCAGCAGCTTGACTAGGGACACTGAAGCTTTCTTT.